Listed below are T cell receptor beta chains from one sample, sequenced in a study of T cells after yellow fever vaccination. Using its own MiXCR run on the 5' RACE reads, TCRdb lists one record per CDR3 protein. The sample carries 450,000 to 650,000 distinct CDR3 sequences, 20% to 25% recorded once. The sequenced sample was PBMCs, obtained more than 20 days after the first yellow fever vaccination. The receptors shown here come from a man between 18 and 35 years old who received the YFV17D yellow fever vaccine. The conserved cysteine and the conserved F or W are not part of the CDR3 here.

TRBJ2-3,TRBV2,ASGLFSGGTDTQY
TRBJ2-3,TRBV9,ASSARREMTQY
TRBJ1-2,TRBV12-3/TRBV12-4,ASSDGQHYGYT
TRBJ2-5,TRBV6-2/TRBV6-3,ASSYSTEETQY
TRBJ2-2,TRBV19,ASSIPTADPNTGELF
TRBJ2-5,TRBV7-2,ASRPRDGWETQY
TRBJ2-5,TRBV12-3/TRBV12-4,ASSLIAWETQY
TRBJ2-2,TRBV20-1,SAPYLGAGSGELF
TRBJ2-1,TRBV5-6,ASSHTNRDNEQF
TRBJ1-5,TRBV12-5,ASGLKPTVAKPQH
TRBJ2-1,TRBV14,ASSQVRGMVNEQF
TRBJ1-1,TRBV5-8,ASSFRDRANTEAF
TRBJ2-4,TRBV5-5,ASSLELRALGKNIQY
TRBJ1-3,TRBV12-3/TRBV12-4,ASRQRRTAGNTIY
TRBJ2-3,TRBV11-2,ASSGGLATDTQY
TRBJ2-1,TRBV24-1,ATSDSSGGYYNEQF
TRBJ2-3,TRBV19,ASSKGQDTDTQY
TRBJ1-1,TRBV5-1,ASSSLDGNTEAF
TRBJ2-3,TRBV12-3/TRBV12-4,ASSPREPDTQY
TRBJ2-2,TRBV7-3,ASSLRSGITGELF
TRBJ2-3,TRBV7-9,ASSSSSGPSTDTQY
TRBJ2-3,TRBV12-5,ASGPRYTDTQY
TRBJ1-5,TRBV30,AWSEGQGASQPQH
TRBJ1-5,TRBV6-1,ASSEVRLGQPQH
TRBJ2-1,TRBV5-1,ASSLAGIAGNEQF
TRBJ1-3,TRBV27,ASSWGAGNTIY
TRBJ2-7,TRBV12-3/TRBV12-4,ASSFWQGSRYEQY
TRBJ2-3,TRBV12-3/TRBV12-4,ASSLADLTDTQY
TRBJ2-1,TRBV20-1,SARDWGELSSYNEQF
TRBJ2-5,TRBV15,ATSRDGLSWETQY
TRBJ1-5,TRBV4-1,ASSQVVGSNQPQH
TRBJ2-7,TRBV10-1,ASSATGTYEQY
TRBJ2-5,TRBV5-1,ASSEPGLAGRETQY
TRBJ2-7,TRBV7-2,ASSLGPGSYEQY
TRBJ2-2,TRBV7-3,ASSLTSGSSHGELF
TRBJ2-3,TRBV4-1,ASRNPVGTGRSTQY
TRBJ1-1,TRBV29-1,SGRQQELAF
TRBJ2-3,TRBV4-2,ASSQRWNSGTDTQY
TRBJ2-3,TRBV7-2,ASSLLSTSGGWDTQY
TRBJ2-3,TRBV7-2,ASSQDVPPDTQY
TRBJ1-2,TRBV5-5,ASSFTGRGDYGYT